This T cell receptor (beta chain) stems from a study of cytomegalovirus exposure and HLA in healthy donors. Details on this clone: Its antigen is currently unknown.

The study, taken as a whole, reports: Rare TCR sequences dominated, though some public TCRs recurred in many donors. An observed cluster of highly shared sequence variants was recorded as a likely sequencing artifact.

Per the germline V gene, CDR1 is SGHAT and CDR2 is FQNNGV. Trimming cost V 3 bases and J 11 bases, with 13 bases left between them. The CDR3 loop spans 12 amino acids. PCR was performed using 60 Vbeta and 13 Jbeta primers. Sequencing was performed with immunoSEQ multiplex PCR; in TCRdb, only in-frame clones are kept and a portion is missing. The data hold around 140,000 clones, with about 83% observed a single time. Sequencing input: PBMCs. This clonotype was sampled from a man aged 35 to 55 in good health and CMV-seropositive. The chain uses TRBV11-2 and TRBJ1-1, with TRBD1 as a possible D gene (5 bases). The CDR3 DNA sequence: TGTGCCAGCAGCTTCCGGGACTTTATCGCTTTCTTT. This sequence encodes CASSFRDFIAFF.